Below, one T cell receptor (beta chain) is given with its context. Its antigen is currently unknown. Per the original methods: Quality scores were absent from the junction-only immunoSEQ sequences, so filtering differed. Here immunoSEQ multiplex PCR was the method, and the copy in TCRdb shows in-frame clones only, minus some. D and trimming were read from the DNA, whereas the V and J calls and clone size are those reported in that table. The table lists 400,000 to 500,000 clones, less than 80% of them singletons, with more than 10% in the top ten. This record belongs to a study of shared clonotypes between healthy human individuals. Study-wide points: Sampling was confined to blood; repertoires within tissues likely differ. With few donors, the genetic and exposure-history diversity represented was limited.

Donors were healthy HIV-negative adults without recently reported acute infections or vaccinations. The germline V and J ends were trimmed by 2 bases and 6 bases, with 16 bases remaining between them. Germline V lookup: CDR1 SNHLY, CDR2 FYNNEI. There are 16 residues in the CDR3. The receptor's source is a woman aged 40 to 50 in good health. Some clones in this sample may be carry-over from other donors' samples. J is TRBJ2-2 and V is TRBV2, with D perhaps given as TRBD1 or TRBD2 (5 bases each). The specimen was PBMCs. This CDR3 reads CASSERPQGAAGELFF. CDR3 nucleotide sequence: TGTGCCAGCAGTGAAAGACCCCAGGGAGCCGCCGGGGAGCTGTTTTTT. The whole variable domain, filled in from reference TRBV2 and TRBJ2-2, reads EPEVTQTPSHQVTQMGQEVILRCVPISNHLYFYWYRQILGQKVEFLVSFYNNEISEKSEIFDDQFSVERPDGSNFTLKIRSTKLEDSAMYFCASSERPQGAAGELFFGEGSRLTVL.